Below are 27 T cell receptor beta chains sequenced from a single sample in a study of blood T cell repertoires in COVID-19. Produced via immunoSEQ multiplex PCR; TCRdb's table is partial and in-frame only. The sample holds approximately 210,000 clones, 84% seen once. Sequenced: peripheral blood. Every receptor here comes from a man aged 25-40 years with active or convalescent COVID-19.

This clone was counted only a few times. At the DNA level, this CDR3 is encoded by other sequences in the same sample as well. The V and J genes are TRBV6-6 and TRBJ1-2, with 8 bases matching TRBD1. There are 13 residues in the CDR3. With 6 bases clipped from V and 6 bases from J, the junction kept 6 bases outside the gene matches. Germline V lookup: CDR1 MNHNY, CDR2 SVGAGI (reference sequence). The CDR3 sequence: CASSRGQGNGYTF. The CDR3 coding sequence is TGTGCCAGCAGCCGAGGACAGGGTAATGGCTACACCTTC.

Only a few counts were recorded for this clone. The V call is TRBV2, the J call TRBJ2-7, with a tentative D call TRBD1 (6 bases). The germline V gene encodes CDR1 SNHLY and CDR2 FYNNEI. Trimming took off 4 bases at V and 5 bases at J, with 9 bases between the two ends. CDR3 length: 12 residues. In DNA, the CDR3 is TGTGCCAGCAGTGTTCAGGGGAACGAGCAGTACTTC. Translating it yields CASSVQGNEQYF.

This clone was counted ten times or more. The chain is built from TRBV9 and TRBJ2-2, with 9 bases fitting TRBD2. The CDR3 spans 16 residues. The germline gives CDR1 SGDLS, CDR2 YYNGEE. Losses at the gene ends were 3 bases for V and 6 bases for J; bases not matched to a gene: 9. CDR3: CASSAQRGGAPGELFF. Here the CDR3 DNA reads TGTGCCAGCAGCGCCCAACGCGGGGGGGCTCCCGGGGAGCTGTTTTTT.

The genes are TRBV28 and TRBJ1-1; 9 bases are shared with TRBD1. The CDR3 runs to 15 residues. Germline CDR1 MDHEN, CDR2 SYDVKM. The V and J ends lost 7 bases and 8 bases, in that order; junction bases with no gene match: 14. The CDR3 DNA reads as TGTGCCAGCACCCCACCCGGGACAGGGTTTATGGAAGCTTTCTTT. This gives the protein CASTPPGTGFMEAFF.

This clone was seen more than once but under ten times. This rearrangement joins TRBV19 to TRBJ1-2; D is uncertain. Trimming cost V 0 bases and J 2 bases, with 10 bases left between them. The CDR3 sequence is 15 residues long. Germline CDR1 LNHDA, CDR2 SQIVND (reference sequence). CDR3 region: CASSIEDNRNYGYTF. CDR3 nucleotide sequence: TGTGCCAGTAGTATAGAAGATAACAGAAACTATGGCTACACCTTC.

The chain combines TRBV11-2 with TRBJ1-5, with D uncertain. Trimming took off 5 bases at V and 4 bases at J, with 9 bases between the two ends. This CDR3 region has 13 residues. Germline lookup yields CDR1 SGHAT and CDR2 FQNNGV. The DNA for the CDR3 is TGTGCCAGCAGCCCCGGTGTGAATCAGCCCCAGCATTTT. Its translation: CASSPGVNQPQHF.

The rearrangement joins TRBV10-1 to TRBJ2-7, with D possibly TRBD1 on 6 matching bases. The CDR3 consists of 12 residues. Germline lookup yields CDR1 WNHNN and CDR2 SYGVQD (reference sequence). With 3 bases removed from V and 7 bases from J, the gap between germline ends came to 10 bases. CDR3 sequence (DNA): TGCGCCAGCAGTGACCCAGGGGAAGAGCAGTACTTC. It specifies CASSDPGEEQYF.

V usage is TRBV7-3 and J usage is TRBJ2-1; no firm D call. Germline lookup yields CDR1 SGHTA and CDR2 FQGTGA. Trimming removed 5 bases at V and 2 bases at J, with 7 bases between. The CDR3 sequence is 13 residues long. The CDR3 loop reads CASSAAPYNEQFF. The CDR3 DNA sequence: TGTGCCAGCAGCGCTGCGCCCTACAATGAGCAGTTCTTC.

The V gene is TRBV4-2, the J gene TRBJ2-5; 10 positions match TRBD2. This CDR3 comprises 18 residues. CDR1 and CDR2 (germline): LGHNA, YNFKEQ. V gave up 5 bases and J gave up 5 bases; unmatched junction bases: 17. CDR3: CASSALLAGVTSGETQYF. The CDR3 nucleotides are TGTGCCAGCAGCGCCCTCCTAGCGGGAGTAACCTCGGGGGAGACCCAGTACTTC.

The chain joins TRBV30 to TRBJ2-5; D is unclear. Germline CDR1 GTSNPN, CDR2 SVGIG (reference sequence). Between the trimmed V and J ends, which lost 0 bases and 5 bases, there was a span of 16 bases. The CDR3 is 15 residues long. The CDR3 region is CAWSVSLIPRETQYF. DNA for the CDR3: TGTGCCTGGAGTGTATCTTTAATCCCGAGGGAGACCCAGTACTTC. The whole variable domain, remainder taken from reference TRBV30 and TRBJ2-5, is SQTIHQWPATLVQPVGSPLSLECTVEGTSNPNLYWYRQAAGRGLQLLFYSVGIGQISSEVPQNLSASRPQDRQFILSSKKLLLSDSGFYLCAWSVSLIPRETQYFGPGTRLLVL.

This chain links TRBV5-6 with TRBJ1-4; D is uncertain. The length of the CDR3 is 15 residues. V lost 0 bases, J lost 6 bases, and 12 bases lay in between. The germline gives CDR1 SGHDT, CDR2 YYEEEE. Here the CDR3 DNA reads TGTGCCAGCAGCTTGGTCGGAGCCAGCGATGAAAAACTGTTTTTT. Its protein is CASSLVGASDEKLFF.

This chain joins TRBV7-8 and TRBJ1-3; D call uncertain. The CDR3 spans 15 residues. V lost 5 bases and J 0 bases, leaving 11 bases between the germline ends. From germline, CDR1 is SGHVS and CDR2 FQNEAQ. In DNA, the CDR3 is TGTGCCAGCAGCCGAACCCTTAGCTCTGGAAACACCATATATTTT. This gives the protein CASSRTLSSGNTIYF.

The rearrangement joins TRBV9 to TRBJ2-7, with D possibly being TRBD2 (8 bases). Per the germline V gene, CDR1 is SGDLS and CDR2 is YYNGEE. Trimming left V 5 bases short and J 8 bases short, with 23 bases between. This CDR3 region has 15 residues. The CDR3 sequence: CASSYSGTVIDKQYF. For the CDR3, the DNA is TGTGCCAGCAGTTATAGCGGGACAGTGATTGACAAGCAGTACTTC. The whole variable domain, remainder taken from reference TRBV9 and TRBJ2-7, is DSGVTQTPKHLITATGQRVTLRCSPRSGDLSVYWYQQSLDQGLQFLIQYYNGEERAKGNILERFSAQQFPDLHSELNLSSLELGDSALYFCASSYSGTVIDKQYFGPGTRLTVT.

The rearrangement uses TRBV5-4 and TRBJ2-4, with 7 bases lining up with TRBD1. In germline, CDR1 is SGHNT, CDR2 YYREEE (reference sequence). V lost 4 bases, J lost 6 bases, and 4 bases stayed unmatched. The CDR3 extends over 13 amino acids. CDR3 protein: CASSGGQRNIQYF. CDR3 sequence (DNA): TGTGCCAGCAGCGGGGGACAGAGAAACATTCAGTACTTC.

This clone has only a few counts. The same CDR3 can be traced to other DNA sequences in this sample. V and J are TRBV27 and TRBJ1-5; D is undetermined. Germline values: CDR1 MNHEY, CDR2 SMNVEV (reference sequence). Trimming stripped 4 bases from V and 2 bases from J, with 3 bases between. The CDR3 totals 12 residues. The CDR3 sequence: CASSSGNQPQHF. The CDR3 region has the DNA TGTGCCAGCAGTTCCGGCAATCAGCCCCAGCATTTT.

CDR3 loop: CASSYAGGQETQYF. CDR3 sequence (DNA): TGTGCCAGCAGTTACGCGGGGGGGCAAGAGACCCAGTACTTC. The J gene is TRBJ2-5, the V gene TRBV6-2 or TRBV6-3, with 9 bases identical to TRBD2. Trimming cost V 2 bases and J 2 bases; bases outside gene matches: 0. The CDR3 sequence is 14 residues long. Germline assignment: CDR1 MNHEY and CDR2 SVGEGT.

This clone came up a few times. The gene calls are TRBV28 and TRBJ1-3; unclear D gene. The germline CDR1 and CDR2 sequences are MDHEN and SYDVKM. V gave up 2 bases and J gave up 4 bases, with 12 bases separating them. CDR3 size: 15 residues. This CDR3 reads CASSLSPSGGNTIYF. The CDR3 bases are TGTGCCAGCAGTTTAAGCCCCTCCGGGGGAAACACCATATATTTT.

This chain joins TRBV4-1 and TRBJ2-7; 7 nucleotides align to TRBD2. V lost 8 bases to trimming and J lost 5 bases; unmatched junction nucleotides: 3. In germline, CDR1 is MGHRA, CDR2 YSYEKL. The CDR3 extends over 11 amino acids. CDR3 loop: CASGRGDEQYF. The CDR3 region has the DNA TGCGCCAGCGGCCGGGGGGACGAGCAGTACTTC.

V is TRBV27 and J is TRBJ1-1; a weak D match, TRBD1 (6 bases). The CDR3 totals 14 residues. The germline gives CDR1 MNHEY, CDR2 SMNVEV (reference sequence). V lost 3 bases to trimming and J lost 3 bases, with 11 bases between them. CDR3 in amino acids: CASSLIGGDTEAFF. In nucleotides, the CDR3 is TGTGCCAGCAGTTTGATAGGGGGGGACACTGAAGCTTTCTTT.

The CDR3 region has the DNA TGTGCCAGCACCCCGACAGGGACTGAAGCTTTCTTT. Residues: CASTPTGTEAFF. The chain has TRBV2 and TRBJ1-1; 7 bases map to TRBD1. The CDR3 consists of 12 residues. The germline gives CDR1 SNHLY, CDR2 FYNNEI. Trimming at V came to 7 bases and at J to 5 bases, leaving 4 bases not matched to a gene.

The chain recombines TRBV7-9 with TRBJ2-1, with D hard to call. CDR1 SEHNR and CDR2 FQNEAQ come from the germline V gene (reference sequence). Trimming cost V 0 bases and J 10 bases, with 10 bases left between them. The CDR3 spans 13 residues. In nucleotides, the CDR3 is TGTGCCAGCAGCTTAGCGCTGCGGAAAGAGCAGTTCTTC. It codes for CASSLALRKEQFF.

This rearrangement joins TRBV6-6 to TRBJ1-2, with D unresolved. Looked up from germline, CDR1 is MNHNY and CDR2 is SVGAGI (reference sequence). With 2 bases removed from V and 0 bases from J, the gap between germline ends came to 10 bases. The CDR3 runs to 15 residues. Written as DNA, the CDR3 is TGTGCCAGCAGTTACCCCGATGGAGCTAACTATGGCTACACCTTC. Translation gives CASSYPDGANYGYTF.

The count of this clone is one. V usage is TRBV28 and J usage is TRBJ2-2, with D possibly TRBD2 on 7 matching bases. V dropped 8 bases and J dropped 6 bases, with 19 bases sitting between them. The germline CDR1 and CDR2 sequences are MDHEN and SYDVKM. CDR3 length: 15 residues. In DNA form, the CDR3 reads TGTGCCAGCTCCCATTCAGGGGAGGGTGCCGGGGAGCTGTTTTTT. The encoded protein is CASSHSGEGAGELFF.

This clone turned up a few times. This chain links TRBV7-9 with TRBJ1-6, with a weak D call TRBD1 (5 bases). The germline CDR1 and CDR2 sequences are SEHNR and FQNEAQ (reference sequence). V lost 1 base, J lost 6 bases, and 13 bases lay in between. This CDR3 has 16 amino acids. The CDR3 DNA follows: TGTGCCAGCAGCTTAGAGGCTGGGACTCTTAATTCACCCCTCCACTTT. It is translated as CASSLEAGTLNSPLHF.

This clone was detected ten times or more. The sample contains more than one DNA sequence encoding this CDR3. The chain links TRBV27 to TRBJ1-5, with D possibly matching TRBD1 (5 bases). Looked up from germline, CDR1 is MNHEY and CDR2 is SMNVEV (reference sequence). Trimming left V 2 bases short and J 0 bases short, with 14 bases between. CDR3 length equals 17 residues. As DNA, the CDR3 is TGTGCCAGCAGTTTAGTGGGGGGGGGTTATAGCAATCAGCCCCAGCATTTT. This codes for CASSLVGGGYSNQPQHF.

This chain uses TRBV6-5 with TRBJ1-2, with TRBD1 identical over 8 bases. This CDR3 has 16 amino acids. Per the germline V gene, CDR1 is MNHEY and CDR2 is SVGAGI. V lost 0 bases, J lost 4 bases, and 7 bases stayed unmatched. The CDR3 sequence is CASSYSPTGVGYGYTF. CDR3 bases: TGTGCCAGCAGTTACTCGCCGACAGGGGTCGGCTATGGCTACACCTTC.

The chain carries TRBV6-5 and TRBJ2-7, with 10 bases that match TRBD1. The V and J ends lost 4 bases and 5 bases, in that order; junction bases with no gene match: 8. The CDR3 extends over 15 amino acids. CDR1 is MNHEY and CDR2 is SVGAGI in the germline V gene. The CDR3 spells CASSSPSTGGDEQYF. The CDR3 DNA reads TGTGCCAGCAGTTCACCTTCGACAGGGGGCGACGAGCAGTACTTC.